The table lists the clone carrying this T cell receptor beta chain with a count of one. TCRdb's table, derived via immunoSEQ multiplex PCR, lists solely in-frame clones and lacks some. Among around 120,000 clones listed, about 91% were seen once. V gave up 4 bases and J gave up 0 bases, with 17 bases separating them. The V gene's germline CDR1 is SGDLS and CDR2 YYNGEE. This CDR3 has 16 residues. These data come from a study of T cell responses to AZD1222 COVID-19 vaccine. The TCR comes from an adult who received the AZD1222 COVID-19 vaccine. This material consisted of peripheral blood, taken 28 days after the second AZD1222 dose. The chain uses TRBV9 and TRBJ2-7, with D perhaps matching TRBD1 or TRBD2 (5 bases each). The CDR3 coding sequence is TGTGCCAGCAGCCTCGCCGGTGGGGGTACCTCCTACGAGCAGTACTTC. Residues: CASSLAGGGTSYEQYF. Complete variable domain (other parts from reference TRBV9 and TRBJ2-7): DSGVTQTPKHLITATGQRVTLRCSPRSGDLSVYWYQQSLDQGLQFLIQYYNGEERAKGNILERFSAQQFPDLHSELNLSSLELGDSALYFCASSLAGGGTSYEQYFGPGTRLTVT.